This T cell receptor (beta chain) is drawn from a study of CXCR3-negative and CXCR3-positive naive CD8 T cells. Study background: Sequencing brought in about 150 million TRB reads altogether, and each library got about 1.5 +/- 0.3 million.

CD8+ T cell subsets were each sorted in triplicate, 250,000 to 300,000 cells apiece. Naive CD8+ T lymphocytes were specified as CD45RO-CCR7+CD27+CD95-. Study-wide findings and caveats: TRB CDR3s of CXCR3-positive naive cells were more hydrophobic than those of CXCR3-negative naive cells. For naive cells, CXCR3-negative and CXCR3-positive subsets had similar TRBV-TRBJ usage; for memory cells, usage differed.

The CDR3 loop spans 15 amino acids. Looked up from germline, CDR1 is ENHRY and CDR2 is SYGVKD. It was by 5' RACE with UMI labels that the TRB cDNA libraries were prepared. After re-calling the 5' RACE reads, TCRdb lists one entry per CDR3 protein, DNA absent. The repertoire table contains 140,000 to 150,000 distinct CDR3 sequences. Of note for this clonotype: What it binds is unknown.

The chain links TRBV10-3 to TRBJ1-1. This TCR was sampled from a human donor in good health. Some clones in this sample may be carry-over from other donors' samples. The sequenced material came from naive CXCR3+ CD8+ T cells from blood. Subset meaning: CD45RO-CCR7+CD27+CD95- naive CD8+ T cells expressing CXCR3 (TNR3+). The CDR3 protein is CAISESREKNTEAFF.